Presented here are 8 T cell receptor beta chains from one specimen sequenced in a study of patients and donors after allogeneic stem cell transplantation (dated by TCRdb to the early 2020s). Library preparation was by RT-PCR. Sequencing instrument: NextSeq 550. TCRdb ran its own pipeline on the public reads, namely fastp trimming at Q25 and MiXCR clone calling, and kept in-frame beta chains. Rows matching on CDR3 protein sequence are summarized as one entry with the most common DNA and genes. Recorded for this sample are about 400,000 distinct CDR3 sequences; roughly 16% of them occurred a single time. Clones ranked in the top ten supply around 7.9% of the sample. Source material: blood, either unsorted or a sorted T cell fraction (not recorded which). The receptors come from a human donor who was either an allogeneic HSCT recipient or a stem cell or donor lymphocyte infusion donor (not recorded which). It is not recorded whose cells these are; they may come from a transplant donor.

This chain links TRBV6-1 with TRBJ1-6; 9 bases align to TRBD1. The V segment lost 6 bases and the J segment 6 bases; nucleotides outside the gene matches: 6. The CDR3 contains 15 residues. Germline V gene data show CDR1 as MNHNS and CDR2 as SASEGT. Here the CDR3 reads CASSAGTGFNSPLHF. For the CDR3, the DNA is TGTGCCAGCAGCGCCGGGACAGGGTTTAATTCACCCCTCCACTTT.

The chain couples TRBV7-6 to TRBJ2-1; D possibly corresponds to TRBD2 (5 bases). Germline V gene data show CDR1 as SGHVS and CDR2 as FNYEAQ. CDR3 length: 15 amino acids. V gave up 1 base and J gave up 5 bases, with 12 bases separating them. CDR3 protein: CASSLVGAGDNEQFF. In nucleotides, the CDR3 is TGTGCCAGCAGCTTAGTCGGCGCCGGGGACAATGAGCAGTTCTTC. Combining the CDR3 with reference TRBV7-6 and TRBJ2-1 gives the whole variable domain GAGVSQSPRYKVTKRGQDVALRCDPISGHVSLYWYRQALGQGPEFLTYFNYEAQQDKSGLPNDRFSAERPEGSISTLTIQRTEQRDSAMYRCASSLVGAGDNEQFFGPGTRLTVL.

The rearrangement links TRBV18 to TRBJ2-1; 12 nucleotides match TRBD2. The V gene's germline CDR1 is KGHSH and CDR2 LQKENI. This CDR3 is 15 amino acids long. The J segment lost 9 bases and the V segment lost 3 bases, leaving 6 bases of the junction unmatched. The CDR3 region has the DNA TGTGCCAGCTCACCTCCGGGACTAGCGGGTACTGAGCAGTTCTTC. It yields the protein CASSPPGLAGTEQFF.

The chain employs TRBV5-5 and TRBJ2-5; TRBD2 might be the D (6 bases). Trimming stripped 0 bases from V and 5 bases from J, with 14 bases between. Germline lookup yields CDR1 SGHKS and CDR2 YYEKEE (reference sequence). This CDR3 region has 15 residues. The CDR3 loop is CASSLAQRVTETQYF. DNA for the CDR3: TGTGCCAGCAGCTTGGCCCAGCGGGTTACGGAGACCCAGTACTTC.

The genes are TRBV27 and TRBJ1-5; D might be TRBD1 (6 bases). V was cut by 7 bases and J by 3 bases, with 19 bases left in between. Germline V gives CDR1 MNHEY, CDR2 SMNVEV (reference sequence). The length of the CDR3 is 16 residues. The CDR3 region is CASTSRDIFFNQPQHF. For the CDR3, the DNA is TGTGCCAGCACCTCAAGGGACATTTTCTTCAATCAGCCCCAGCATTTT.

This chain joins TRBV24-1 and TRBJ2-1; weak D call: TRBD2 (5 bases). The CDR3 covers 15 residues. CDR1 KGHDR and CDR2 SFDVKD come from the germline V gene. The V and J ends lost 1 base and 6 bases respectively, with 12 bases between them. CDR3 protein: CATSDFKPRGNEQFF. Written as DNA, the CDR3 is TGTGCCACCAGTGATTTCAAACCCCGGGGCAATGAGCAGTTCTTC.

The rearrangement links TRBV7-9 to TRBJ2-5, with D unclear. Trimming pared 1 base from V and 4 bases from J, leaving 7 bases between. Germline CDR1 reads SEHNR; CDR2 reads FQNEAQ (reference sequence). The CDR3 contains 13 residues. The CDR3 DNA reads as TGTGCCAGCAGCTTAGAACTCTTAGAGACCCAGTACTTC. Encoded protein: CASSLELLETQYF.

The V and J genes are TRBV20-1 and TRBJ2-1; 15 nucleotides align to TRBD2. Per the germline V gene, CDR1 is DFQATT and CDR2 is SNEGSKA (reference sequence). The junction had 12 bases not matched to a gene; V was cut back by 2 bases and J by 1 base. This CDR3 contains 20 residues. The CDR3 nucleotides read TGCAGTGCTAGACCCTGGGGGACTAGCGGGGGGAAAGAGTCCTACAATGAGCAGTTCTTC. As protein: CSARPWGTSGGKESYNEQFF.